A single sample gave rise to the 32 T cell receptor beta chains below, sequenced in a study of cytomegalovirus exposure and HLA in healthy donors. The primer mix had 60 Vbeta and 13 Jbeta primers. The protocol was immunoSEQ multiplex PCR, while the TCRdb copy is restricted to in-frame clones and leaves out a portion. The repertoire holds some 110,000 clones, with nearly 15% as singletons. Source material: PBMCs. These receptors were taken from a female donor in good health and CMV-seronegative.

This clone has only a few counts. The chain couples TRBV14 to TRBJ2-5; TRBD2 aligns across 7 bases. The CDR3 covers 12 residues. V lost 8 bases to trimming and J lost 4 bases; unmatched junction nucleotides: 4. Germline assignment: CDR1 SGHDN and CDR2 FVKESK. CDR3 region: CASGGVGETQYF. DNA of the CDR3: TGTGCCAGCGGGGGGGTCGGAGAGACCCAGTACTTC.

The rearrangement joins TRBV2 to TRBJ2-7, with 8 bases lining up with TRBD1. The CDR3 sequence is 14 residues long. Losses at the gene ends were 6 bases for V and 0 bases for J; bases not matched to a gene: 4. CDR1 and CDR2 (germline): SNHLY, FYNNEI. The CDR3 DNA reads TGTGCCAGCAGAGGGACAGGTAGCTCCTACGAGCAGTACTTC. Protein sequence: CASRGTGSSYEQYF.

The chain recombines TRBV30 with TRBJ2-5; the match to TRBD2 covers 16 bases. Germline lookup yields CDR1 GTSNPN and CDR2 SVGIG (reference sequence). The length of the CDR3 is 18 residues. The V segment lost 2 bases and the J segment 3 bases; nucleotides outside the gene matches: 9. The CDR3 here is CAWSPGTSGRGKKETQYF. CDR3 sequence (DNA): TGTGCCTGGAGTCCCGGGACTAGCGGGAGGGGGAAAAAAGAGACCCAGTACTTC.

The genes are TRBV5-1 and TRBJ2-6, with 7 bases that match TRBD2. The CDR3 is made up of 18 amino acids. With 1 base clipped from V and 0 bases from J, the junction kept 7 bases outside the gene matches. Per the germline V gene, CDR1 is SGHRS and CDR2 is YFSETQ. The CDR3 spells CASSLSAGLSSGANVLTF. In nucleotides, the CDR3 is TGCGCCAGCAGCTTGTCAGCGGGGTTAAGCTCTGGGGCCAACGTCCTGACTTTC.

This clone was found a few times. The chain uses TRBV7-2 and TRBJ1-2; D gene ambiguous. This CDR3 has 17 amino acids. Germline V gene lookup returns CDR1 SGHTA and CDR2 FQGNSA. Trimming pared 2 bases from V and 2 bases from J, leaving 18 bases between. The CDR3 DNA reads TGTGCCAGCAGCTTACTAGGTCTCCGAACTGGCAACTATGGCTACACCTTC. Translating it yields CASSLLGLRTGNYGYTF.

This chain uses TRBV10-3 with TRBJ1-1; 7 bases fit TRBD1. Germline V gene sequence: CDR1 ENHRY, CDR2 SYGVKD. After removal of 10 bases from V and 5 bases from J, the junction contained 10 bases not matched to a gene. The CDR3 spans 13 residues. DNA of the CDR3: TGTGCCACACAGGGGAAAGGGGGGACTGAAGCTTTCTTT. Amino acid sequence: CATQGKGGTEAFF.

The chain carries TRBV28 and TRBJ2-1; 10 bases match TRBD2. CDR3 length: 16 amino acids. Germline CDR1 reads MDHEN; CDR2 reads SYDVKM. The V and J ends lost 5 bases and 1 base, in that order; junction bases with no gene match: 5. Written as DNA, the CDR3 is TGTGCCAGCAGTGGAAGAGCGGGAGGGTCCTACAATGAGCAGTTCTTC. Translated: CASSGRAGGSYNEQFF.

The chain has TRBV7-3 and TRBJ2-1, with D possibly matching TRBD2 (6 bases). Germline CDR1 is SGHTA and CDR2 is FQGTGA. V shed 2 bases and J shed 6 bases, with 14 bases lying between them. CDR3 length equals 15 residues. DNA of the CDR3: TGTGCCAGCAGCTTAGATGCGGGAACATTCAATGAGCAGTTCTTC. Translated, it gives CASSLDAGTFNEQFF.

The rearrangement uses TRBV9 and TRBJ2-5; 16 bases agree with TRBD2. V lost 3 bases and J lost 4; bases outside the gene matches: 3. Germline V lookup: CDR1 SGDLS, CDR2 YYNGEE. The CDR3 is 16 amino acids. The CDR3 sequence is CASSAGTSGRGETQYF. In DNA form, the CDR3 reads TGTGCCAGCAGCGCTGGGACTAGCGGGAGGGGAGAGACCCAGTACTTC.

The chain combines TRBV6-1 with TRBJ1-1; TRBD1 matches at 8 bases. CDR1 and CDR2 (germline): MNHNS, SASEGT. This CDR3 contains 13 residues. After removal of 6 bases from V and 4 bases from J, the junction contained 4 bases not matched to a gene. The CDR3 spells CASRSDRGTEAFF. In DNA, the CDR3 is TGTGCCAGCAGAAGCGACAGGGGCACTGAAGCTTTCTTT.

J is TRBJ1-2 and V is TRBV19, with D uncertain. This CDR3 has 15 residues. The V gene lost 3 bases and the J gene lost 0 bases, with 11 bases spanning the gap. Germline V gives CDR1 LNHDA, CDR2 SQIVND (reference sequence). The CDR3 nucleotides are TGTGCCAGTAGTATTAACAGAGTCTCTAACTATGGCTACACCTTC. It specifies CASSINRVSNYGYTF.

In regard to this clone: This sample also contains other DNA sequences that code for the same CDR3. The chain uses TRBV5-1 and TRBJ2-7, with a tentative D call TRBD1 (6 bases). V was pared by 0 bases and J by 3 bases, with 10 bases between. The CDR3 covers 14 residues. Germline V gene lookup returns CDR1 SGHRS and CDR2 YFSETQ. CDR3: CASSLAGQNYEQYF. CDR3 sequence (DNA): TGCGCCAGCAGCTTGGCCGGACAGAACTACGAGCAGTACTTC.

This clone was detected a few times. This chain connects TRBV30 to TRBJ2-7; weak D call: TRBD1 (5 bases). Trimming pared 0 bases from V and 3 bases from J, leaving 6 bases between. CDR1 and CDR2 from the germline V gene are GTSNPN and SVGIG (reference sequence). This CDR3 region has 12 residues. CDR3 amino acids: CAWSVGHYEQYF. CDR3 sequence (DNA): TGTGCCTGGAGTGTTGGACACTACGAGCAGTACTTC.

V is TRBV14 and J is TRBJ2-1; possibly TRBD2 for D (6 bases). The CDR3 totals 14 residues. Germline V CDR1 and CDR2: SGHDN, FVKESK. V lost 2 bases and J 3 bases, leaving 8 bases between the germline ends. The CDR3 sequence: CASSQTTSYNEQFF. In DNA, the CDR3 is TGTGCCAGCAGCCAAACGACTAGCTACAATGAGCAGTTCTTC.

This chain links TRBV13 with TRBJ1-2; D is undetermined. The germline gives CDR1 PRHDT, CDR2 FYEKMQ (reference sequence). This CDR3 has 16 amino acids. Trimming took off 0 bases at V and 4 bases at J, with 15 bases between the two ends. The CDR3 DNA sequence: TGTGCCAGCAGCTTAGGCCCGCAGGAGACTATCTATGGCTACACCTTC. Protein: CASSLGPQETIYGYTF.

This clone was seen a few times. V is TRBV30 and J is TRBJ2-5; 12 bases agree with TRBD2. The CDR3 is 15 residues long. Germline trimming cut 2 bases from V and 5 bases from J; bases unmatched to any gene: 6. Looked up from germline, CDR1 is GTSNPN and CDR2 is SVGIG (reference sequence). CDR3 sequence reads: CAWSRTSGNRETQYF. DNA for the CDR3: TGTGCCTGGAGTCGGACTAGCGGGAATCGGGAGACCCAGTACTTC.

The chain uses TRBV2 and TRBJ2-7, with 9 bases lining up with TRBD1. Germline assignment: CDR1 SNHLY and CDR2 FYNNEI. The V gene end was trimmed by 1 base and the J gene end by 5 bases; junction bases not matched to a gene: 3. This CDR3 has 14 residues. The CDR3 DNA reads TGTGCCAGCAGTGAAGGGACAGGGGTGCACGAGCAGTACTTC. Translating gives CASSEGTGVHEQYF.

The rearrangement uses TRBV30 and TRBJ1-1, with 9 bases identical to TRBD1. The CDR3 length is 13 residues. Trimming took 8 bases from V and 3 from J; bases not matched to a gene: 7. Germline CDR1 reads GTSNPN; CDR2 reads SVGIG (reference sequence). The CDR3 loop is CARADRGDTEAFF. In DNA form, the CDR3 reads TGTGCCAGGGCCGACAGGGGGGACACTGAAGCTTTCTTT.

The gene calls are TRBV5-1 and TRBJ2-7; TRBD2 agrees at 14 bases. The CDR3 is 17 residues long. V was clipped by 1 base and J by 4 bases; unmatched bases: 7. CDR1 SGHRS and CDR2 YFSETQ come from the germline V gene. The CDR3 bases are TGCGCCAGCAGCTTGAGAGGGGGACTAGCGGGAGAGTACGAGCAGTACTTC. Its translation: CASSLRGGLAGEYEQYF.

This clone was detected only a few times. The V call is TRBV10-3, the J call TRBJ2-3; 10 bases are shared with TRBD1. The CDR3 spans 15 residues. The V gene end was trimmed by 5 bases and the J gene end by 1 base; junction bases not matched to a gene: 3. The germline V gene encodes CDR1 ENHRY and CDR2 SYGVKD. In DNA, the CDR3 is TGTGCCATCAGTACCGGGACAGGGGGCACAGATACGCAGTATTTT. Its translation is CAISTGTGGTDTQYF.

This chain joins TRBV18 and TRBJ1-6; TRBD1 agrees at 8 bases. The V segment lost 6 bases and the J segment 5 bases; nucleotides outside the gene matches: 9. In germline, CDR1 is KGHSH, CDR2 LQKENI. The CDR3 spans 16 residues. The CDR3 loop reads CASSRAGTGNNSPLHF. CDR3 sequence (DNA): TGTGCCAGCTCGCGAGCCGGGACAGGCAATAATTCACCCCTCCACTTT.

The rearrangement joins TRBV19 to TRBJ1-4; 8 nucleotides agree with TRBD1. From germline, CDR1 is LNHDA and CDR2 SQIVND (reference sequence). This CDR3 contains 18 residues. The junction had 20 bases not matched to a gene; V was cut back by 4 bases and J by 10 bases. CDR3 sequence reads: CASSTRDPRTGQVGKLFF. DNA for the CDR3: TGTGCCAGTAGTACGCGAGACCCCCGGACAGGGCAAGTTGGAAAACTGTTTTTT. Looking up the rest from reference TRBV19 and TRBJ1-4 gives the full variable domain: DGGITQSPKYLFRKEGQNVTLSCEQNLNHDAMYWYRQDPGQGLRLIYYSQIVNDFQKGDIAEGYSVSREKKESFPLTVTSAQKNPTAFYLCASSTRDPRTGQVGKLFFGSGTQLSVL.

The chain combines TRBV4-1 with TRBJ1-5; D uncertain. The V gene's germline CDR1 is MGHRA and CDR2 YSYEKL. CDR3 size: 14 residues. Trimming removed 0 bases from V and 5 bases from J, with 8 bases in between. The CDR3 coding sequence is TGCGCCAGCAGCCAAGACCGGGTTGATCAGCCCCAGCATTTT. This gives the protein CASSQDRVDQPQHF.

This clone was counted between two and nine times. The J gene is TRBJ2-7, the V gene TRBV30; 9 bases map to TRBD1. The CDR3 length is 14 residues. V lost 3 bases, J lost 1 base, and 4 bases stayed unmatched. Germline V gene lookup returns CDR1 GTSNPN and CDR2 SVGIG (reference sequence). In nucleotides, the CDR3 is TGTGCCTGGAGCGGGACAGGGTATTCCTACGAGCAGTACTTC. The encoded protein is CAWSGTGYSYEQYF.

The chain recombines TRBV9 with TRBJ1-3; 9 positions agree with TRBD1. This CDR3 region has 17 residues. Unmatched junction bases numbered 5, after V lost 1 base and J lost 0 bases. CDR1 and CDR2 (germline): SGDLS, YYNGEE. CDR3 nucleotide sequence: TGTGCCAGCAGCGTATCGGGACAGGGTCTCTCTGGAAACACCATATATTTT. Translation gives CASSVSGQGLSGNTIYF.

V and J are TRBV6-1 and TRBJ2-7, with unresolved D. From germline, CDR1 is MNHNS and CDR2 SASEGT. V was pared by 2 bases and J by 4 bases, with 9 bases between. This CDR3 has 13 amino acids. CDR3 sequence reads: CASSEFASYEQYF. The CDR3 DNA follows: TGTGCCAGCAGTGAATTTGCGTCATACGAGCAGTACTTC.

This chain uses TRBV5-4 with TRBJ2-6; D remains unclear. CDR1 is SGHNT, CDR2 YYREEE, per germline (reference sequence). The V end was cut by 4 bases, the J end by 0 bases, with 8 bases between. The CDR3 spans 15 residues. This CDR3 reads CASSRKLSGANVLTF. The CDR3 DNA follows: TGTGCCAGCAGCCGTAAACTCTCTGGGGCCAACGTCCTGACTTTC.

In this sample, this clone turned up a few times. The chain carries TRBV27 and TRBJ1-1; D remains unclear. V gave up 8 bases and J gave up 1 base, with 20 bases separating them. CDR1 and CDR2 (germline): MNHEY, SMNVEV (reference sequence). The CDR3 length is 16 residues. DNA for the CDR3: TGTGCCAGCCTCTTGAGTGGTATCTTGCCGAACACTGAAGCTTTCTTT. Its protein is CASLLSGILPNTEAFF.

This clone was counted a few times. The chain employs TRBV4-2 and TRBJ2-1; D possibly corresponds to TRBD2 (6 bases). Looked up from germline, CDR1 is LGHNA and CDR2 is YNFKEQ. V was shortened by 1 base and J by 9 bases, with 10 bases between the two germline ends. The CDR3 runs to 13 residues. CDR3 bases: TGTGCCAGCAGCCAAGGACTAGAGGGTGAGCAGTTCTTC. Translated, it gives CASSQGLEGEQFF.

This clone was found a few times. The chain couples TRBV6-5 to TRBJ1-2; TRBD1 agrees at 11 bases. Germline assignment: CDR1 MNHEY and CDR2 SVGAGI. The CDR3 is made up of 13 amino acids. V gave up 6 bases and J gave up 8 bases; unmatched junction bases: 5. This CDR3 reads CASRGDRGAGYTF. The CDR3, as DNA: TGTGCCAGCAGAGGGGACAGGGGGGCCGGCTACACCTTC.

The chain is built from TRBV29-1 and TRBJ1-6; the match to TRBD1 covers 7 bases. Germline CDR1 is SQVTM and CDR2 is ANQGSEA. The CDR3 has 13 residues. J lost 7 bases, V lost 6 bases, and 6 bases had no gene match. Written as DNA, the CDR3 is TGCAGCGTAGGACAGGAGTTGAATTCACCCCTCCACTTT. This codes for CSVGQELNSPLHF. Looking up the rest from reference TRBV29-1 and TRBJ1-6 gives the full variable domain: SAVISQKPSRDICQRGTSLTIQCQVDSQVTMMFWYRQQPGQSLTLIATANQGSEATYESGFVIDKFPISRPNLTFSTLTVSNMSPEDSSIYLCSVGQELNSPLHFGNGTRLTVT.

The chain joins TRBV28 to TRBJ1-1, with 7 positions matching TRBD1. The CDR3 is made up of 17 amino acids. Germline V gene data show CDR1 as MDHEN and CDR2 as SYDVKM. V shed 7 bases and J 0 bases; nucleotides not matched to a gene: 14. The CDR3, as DNA: TGTGCCAGCAACAACAGGGGACCGGCACCCATGAACACTGAAGCTTTCTTT. Protein: CASNNRGPAPMNTEAFF.